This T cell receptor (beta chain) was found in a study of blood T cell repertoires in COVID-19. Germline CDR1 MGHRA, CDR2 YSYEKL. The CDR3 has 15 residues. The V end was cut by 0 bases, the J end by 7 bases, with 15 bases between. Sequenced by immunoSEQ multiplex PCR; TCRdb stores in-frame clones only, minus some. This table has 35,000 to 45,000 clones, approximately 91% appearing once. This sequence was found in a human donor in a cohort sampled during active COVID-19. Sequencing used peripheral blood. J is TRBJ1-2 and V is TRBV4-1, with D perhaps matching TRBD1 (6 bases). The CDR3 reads CASSQDQRGIVGYTF. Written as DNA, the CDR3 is TGCGCCAGCAGCCAAGATCAAAGGGGGATAGTTGGCTACACCTTC.